Below are 27 T cell receptor beta chains sequenced from a single sample in a study of preoperative IRX-2 immunotherapy in early breast cancer. TCRdb's table, derived via immunoSEQ multiplex PCR, lists solely in-frame clones and lacks some. The sample carries some 32,000 clones, over 80% recorded once. Treatment defined: preoperative locoregional IRX-2 cytokine immunotherapy. The sequencing used lymph node tissue, collected from a patient treated with IRX-2 immunotherapy. The source of these receptors is a human donor with breast cancer.

The CDR3 nucleotides are TGCGCCAGCAGCTTGGGACTGACAGGGAGAGAGACCCAGTACTTC. Amino acid sequence: CASSLGLTGRETQYF. The chain uses TRBV5-1 and TRBJ2-5; 7 bases align to TRBD1. In germline, CDR1 is SGHRS, CDR2 YFSETQ. The V and J ends lost 0 bases and 4 bases, in that order; junction bases with no gene match: 6. The CDR3 sequence is 15 residues long.

The DNA for the CDR3 is TGTGCCAGCTCACCACCTAGTCAAGAGACCCAGTACTTC. Protein sequence: CASSPPSQETQYF. The rearrangement joins TRBV18 to TRBJ2-5; D not certain. The CDR3 is made up of 13 amino acids. With 0 bases removed from V and 2 bases from J, the gap between germline ends came to 4 bases. Germline-derived CDR1 and CDR2 are KGHSH and LQKENI. The full variable domain, rest sourced from reference TRBV18 and TRBJ2-5, is NAGVMQNPRHLVRRRGQEARLRCSPMKGHSHVYWYRQLPEEGLKFMVYLQKENIIDESGMPKERFSAEFPKEGPSILRIQQVVRGDSAAYFCASSPPSQETQYFGPGTRLLVL.

This chain connects TRBV5-1 to TRBJ2-2; 11 bases agree with TRBD2. Germline trimming cut 0 bases from V and 0 bases from J; bases unmatched to any gene: 1. Germline values: CDR1 SGHRS, CDR2 YFSETQ. The length of the CDR3 is 17 residues. CDR3 protein: CASSLASGGTNTGELFF. CDR3 DNA: TGCGCCAGCAGCTTGGCTAGCGGGGGGACGAACACCGGGGAGCTGTTTTTT.

This rearrangement joins TRBV28 to TRBJ1-4; TRBD1 agrees at 8 bases. The CDR3 runs 16 residues. Germline V gives CDR1 MDHEN, CDR2 SYDVKM. The V and J ends lost 6 bases and 7 bases, in that order; junction bases with no gene match: 13. CDR3: CASRPTFRGLFEKLFF. The CDR3 DNA follows: TGTGCCAGCAGACCAACATTCAGGGGGCTGTTTGAAAAACTGTTTTTT.

The genes are TRBV18 and TRBJ1-5; TRBD1 matches at 7 bases. Germline assignment: CDR1 KGHSH and CDR2 LQKENI. The ends lost 6 bases at V and 2 bases at J; junction bases unmatched: 4. The CDR3 has 14 amino acids. CDR3 nucleotide sequence: TGTGCCAGCTCGTACGGACAGGGCAATCAGCCCCAGCATTTT. It translates to CASSYGQGNQPQHF.

The gene calls are TRBV6-8 and TRBJ2-7; D may match TRBD1 or TRBD2 (6 bases each). Trimming stripped 2 bases from V and 2 bases from J, with 10 bases between. Looked up from germline, CDR1 is MNHGY and CDR2 is SAAAGT. The CDR3 has 14 amino acids. The CDR3 nucleotides read TGTGCCAGCAGTTACGGGGGGCCGACCTACGAGCAGTACTTC. It specifies CASSYGGPTYEQYF.

The J gene is TRBJ1-1, the V gene TRBV11-3; TRBD1 is a possible D gene (5 bases). From germline, CDR1 is SGHNT and CDR2 YENEEA. The length of the CDR3 is 15 residues. V was clipped by 0 bases and J by 0 bases, with 8 bases between them. As DNA, the CDR3 is TGTGCCAGCAGCTTAGACCGGGGGGTGAACACTGAAGCTTTCTTT. Amino acids: CASSLDRGVNTEAFF.

Notes on this clone: Relative to the germline gene, one junction end is altered; a read error may explain this. The rearrangement uses TRBV19 and TRBJ2-2; the D gene could be TRBD1 or TRBD2 (5 bases each). Germline CDR1 is LNHDA and CDR2 is SQIVND (reference sequence). CDR3 length equals 14 residues. The CDR3 region is CASTRDLNTGELFF. Here the CDR3 DNA reads TGTGCCAGTACTCGGGACCTGAACACCGGGGAGTTGTTTTTT.

This chain links TRBV7-8 with TRBJ1-3; D gene uncertain. This CDR3 contains 13 residues. CDR1 SGHVS and CDR2 FQNEAQ come from the germline V gene. Trimming shortened V by 4 bases and J by 0 bases, and 4 bases separated the two germline ends. The CDR3 bases are TGTGCCAGCAGCTCCATCTCTGGAAACACCATATATTTT. As protein: CASSSISGNTIYF.

In this sample, this clone turned up a few times. The V gene is TRBV23-1, the J gene TRBJ2-2; D is perhaps TRBD1 or TRBD2 (5 bases each). TRBV23-1 is flagged as an ORF with uncertain function. The V end was cut by 6 bases, the J end by 5 bases, with 25 bases between. This CDR3 contains 18 residues. The DNA of the CDR3 is TGCGCCAGCAGCCAAGATGAGGGGCGGTACCCACCGACCGGGGAGCTGTTTTTT. Protein: CASSQDEGRYPPTGELFF.

The V and J genes are TRBV11-3 and TRBJ2-3; D not resolved. Trimming stripped 3 bases from V and 2 bases from J, with 9 bases between. CDR3 length: 14 amino acids. Germline CDR1 SGHNT, CDR2 YENEEA. CDR3: CASSLAPPTDTQYF. For the CDR3, the DNA is TGTGCCAGCAGCTTGGCCCCTCCCACAGATACGCAGTATTTT.

This chain connects TRBV25-1 to TRBJ1-1; D may be TRBD1 (5 bases). Germline V CDR1 and CDR2: MGHDK, SYGVNS. CDR3 length: 15 amino acids. With 5 bases removed from V and 0 bases from J, the gap between germline ends came to 13 bases. The chain's CDR3 is CASSLTGIMNTEAFF. CDR3 nucleotide sequence: TGTGCCAGCAGTTTAACAGGAATTATGAACACTGAAGCTTTCTTT.

The chain combines TRBV12-5 with TRBJ1-2; the D gene is possibly TRBD1 (6 bases). The germline V gene has CDR1 LGHNT and CDR2 FRNRAP. The CDR3 is 13 residues long. The chain's CDR3 is CASTPQGSTGYTF. In DNA form, the CDR3 reads TGTGCCAGCACCCCACAGGGTTCGACTGGCTACACCTTC. Variable domain in full (rest from reference TRBV12-5 and TRBJ1-2): DARVTQTPRHKVTEMGQEVTMRCQPILGHNTVFWYRQTMMQGLELLAYFRNRAPLDDSGMPKDRFSAEMPDATLATLKIQPSEPRDSAVYFCASTPQGSTGYTFGSGTRLTVV.

This clone was seen just once. The V call is TRBV30, the J call TRBJ2-3, with D uncertain. CDR3 size: 13 residues. Trimming removed 0 bases at V and 3 bases at J, with 7 bases between. Germline values: CDR1 GTSNPN, CDR2 SVGIG (reference sequence). The CDR3 region is CAWSVSGTDTQYF. CDR3 coding DNA: TGTGCCTGGAGTGTCTCTGGAACAGATACGCAGTATTTT.

The chain employs TRBV18 and TRBJ2-7, with 14 bases identical to TRBD2. V dropped 6 bases and J dropped 6; count of bases not matched to a gene: 4. The length of the CDR3 is 14 residues. The germline gives CDR1 KGHSH, CDR2 LQKENI. CDR3 bases: TGTGCCAGCTCCTTGGGACTAGCGGGAGCCGAGCAGTACTTC. Translated: CASSLGLAGAEQYF.

This chain links TRBV6-8 with TRBJ2-1, with 7 bases aligning to TRBD2. Germline V gene sequence: CDR1 MNHGY, CDR2 SAAAGT. V lost 2 bases and J lost 4; bases outside the gene matches: 5. The CDR3 spans 15 residues. CDR3 DNA sequence: TGTGCCAGCAGTTACCTCAGCGGGACTTACAATGAGCAGTTCTTC. It specifies CASSYLSGTYNEQFF.

This chain uses TRBV28 with TRBJ1-2; 9 nucleotides match TRBD1. CDR1 MDHEN and CDR2 SYDVKM come from the germline V gene. This CDR3 is 14 amino acids long. The trim removed 7 bases at V and 9 bases at J, leaving 12 bases unmatched. As DNA, the CDR3 is TGTGCCAGCAAAGAAGCCGGGACAGGGCTAAGCTACACCTTC. Translated, it gives CASKEAGTGLSYTF.

J is TRBJ2-1 and V is TRBV19, with 7 nucleotides matching TRBD1. Losses at the gene ends were 4 bases for V and 3 bases for J; bases not matched to a gene: 6. The CDR3 totals 15 residues. The germline V gene has CDR1 LNHDA and CDR2 SQIVND (reference sequence). CDR3 in amino acids: CASSKGQYHYNEQFF. The CDR3 DNA is TGTGCCAGTAGTAAGGGACAGTACCACTACAATGAGCAGTTCTTC.

The V gene is TRBV29-1, the J gene TRBJ2-7; D is unresolved. V lost 1 base and J 2 bases, leaving 9 bases between the germline ends. The CDR3 runs to 13 residues. The germline V gene has CDR1 SQVTM and CDR2 ANQGSEA. CDR3 sequence: CSVEGFNTYEQYF. In nucleotides, the CDR3 is TGCAGCGTTGAAGGTTTCAACACCTACGAGCAGTACTTC.

Note on this clone: The read terminates 1 residue ahead of where the CDR3 ends, so the germline J gene completes it. The chain links TRBV10-3 to TRBJ1-2, with D maybe TRBD1 (5 bases). This CDR3 is built from 13 residues. Looked up from germline, CDR1 is ENHRY and CDR2 is SYGVKD. With 1 base removed from V and 8 bases from J, the gap between germline ends came to 11 bases. The sequenced part of the CDR3 DNA is TGTGCCATCAGTGAGTTGTCAGGGAAAGGCTACACC. It translates to CAISELSGKGYT. The complete CDR3 protein is CAISELSGKGYTF.

The chain uses TRBV25-1 and TRBJ2-1; 7 bases fit TRBD2. The V segment lost 6 bases and the J segment 10 bases; nucleotides outside the gene matches: 15. In germline, CDR1 is MGHDK, CDR2 SYGVNS. This CDR3 spans 15 amino acids. CDR3 DNA: TGTGCCAGCAGGCCTCTGGCACTAGCGAAGTGGGAGCAGTTCTTC. Residues: CASRPLALAKWEQFF.

V and J are TRBV5-1 and TRBJ2-7; D may be TRBD2 (6 bases). V shed 0 bases and J shed 3 bases, with 13 bases lying between them. Per the germline V gene, CDR1 is SGHRS and CDR2 is YFSETQ. CDR3 length equals 15 residues. The CDR3 coding sequence is TGCGCCAGCAGCTTGGGGTCAGGAGGGAACTACGAGCAGTACTTC. Translated: CASSLGSGGNYEQYF.

This chain joins TRBV19 and TRBJ2-3; 7 bases map to TRBD1. CDR3 length equals 16 residues. CDR1 is LNHDA, CDR2 SQIVND, per germline (reference sequence). Trimming took 5 bases from V and 4 from J; bases not matched to a gene: 12. The CDR3 DNA reads TGTGCCAGTAGTGGGGCCCCGGGACAGACCCCAGATACGCAGTATTTT. This sequence encodes CASSGAPGQTPDTQYF. Using reference TRBV19 and TRBJ2-3 for the parts outside the CDR3, the full variable domain is DGGITQSPKYLFRKEGQNVTLSCEQNLNHDAMYWYRQDPGQGLRLIYYSQIVNDFQKGDIAEGYSVSREKKESFPLTVTSAQKNPTAFYLCASSGAPGQTPDTQYFGPGTRLTVL.

V and J are TRBV2 and TRBJ2-3; 8 nucleotides line up with TRBD1. This CDR3 region has 12 residues. Germline V CDR1 and CDR2: SNHLY, FYNNEI. Losses at the gene ends were 6 bases for V and 4 bases for J; bases not matched to a gene: 0. The CDR3 spells CASRDRADTQYF. CDR3 DNA: TGTGCCAGCAGGGACAGGGCAGATACGCAGTATTTT.

This sequence joins TRBV11-3 and TRBJ2-1, with D perhaps matching TRBD1 or TRBD2 (5 bases each). Trimming took 5 bases from V and 14 from J, leaving 22 bases between them. The CDR3 length is 14 residues. The germline V gene has CDR1 SGHNT and CDR2 YENEEA. In nucleotides, the CDR3 is TGTGCCAGCAGCGACCGGGACGCTCGTCCACATGAGTTCTTC. Translation gives CASSDRDARPHEFF.

V and J are TRBV5-1 and TRBJ2-1, with D unclear. CDR3 length: 14 amino acids. Germline CDR1 and CDR2: SGHRS and YFSETQ. V lost 5 bases, J lost 0 bases, and 9 bases lay in between. The CDR3 DNA reads TGCGCCAGCAGTTCGCGTTCCTCCTACAATGAGCAGTTCTTC. It yields the protein CASSSRSSYNEQFF.

The rearrangement links TRBV5-1 to TRBJ2-2, with TRBD2 as a possible D gene (5 bases). Trimming shortened V by 3 bases and J by 6 bases, and 12 bases separated the two germline ends. This CDR3 is built from 14 residues. Per germline, CDR1 SGHRS and CDR2 YFSETQ. DNA of the CDR3: TGCGCCAGCAGCTCAAGAACTAGTCCCGGGGAGCTGTTTTTT. Its translation: CASSSRTSPGELFF.